Included here is one T cell receptor beta chain sequence, with context. The entry originates in a study of blood T cell repertoires in COVID-19. As for the study in general: Donors in the United States, Italy and Spain gave samples during acute or convalescent COVID-19.

Sequencing used immunoSEQ multiplex PCR; TCRdb keeps in-frame clones, though not all of them. The profile shows some 120,000 clones, approximately 81% of them singletons. Germline loops: CDR1 SGHRS, CDR2 YFSETQ. V lost 4 bases and J lost 6; bases outside the gene matches: 4. The length of the CDR3 is 14 residues. Specimen: peripheral blood. The rearrangement uses TRBV5-1 and TRBJ2-1; 10 nucleotides line up with TRBD2. The TCR originated in a man aged 60 to 69 with acute or convalescent COVID-19. CDR3 bases: TGCGCCAGCAGCAGAGCTAGCGGGAGCAATGAGCAGTTCTTC. This translates into CASSRASGSNEQFF.